This TCR beta chain was sequenced for a study of CD8 T cells in ankylosing spondylitis. Study-wide points: One TCR beta motif, made up of 7 or 8 highly homologous variants, appeared characteristic of ankylosing spondylitis blood.

This clonotype was counted ten times or more. What it binds is not known. Each CDR3 protein is one row after TCRdb ran MiXCR on the 5' RACE reads. The sample consists of around 490,000 distinct CDR3 sequences, about 5.7% of them appearing once. Germline CDR1 reads SGHVT; CDR2 reads SQSDAQ. J was trimmed by 8 bases and V by 5 bases; bases with no gene match: 21. The CDR3 has 18 residues. V usage is TRBV7-4 and J usage is TRBJ1-5, with 7 nucleotides matching TRBD1. The clonotype originates from a male donor with ankylosing spondylitis. Material for sequencing was blood, either unsorted or a sorted T cell fraction (not recorded which). CDR3 protein: CASSGRPVTGPNKKPQHF. Here the CDR3 DNA reads TGTGCCAGCAGCGGCCGTCCGGTGACAGGGCCGAATAAAAAGCCCCAGCATTTT.